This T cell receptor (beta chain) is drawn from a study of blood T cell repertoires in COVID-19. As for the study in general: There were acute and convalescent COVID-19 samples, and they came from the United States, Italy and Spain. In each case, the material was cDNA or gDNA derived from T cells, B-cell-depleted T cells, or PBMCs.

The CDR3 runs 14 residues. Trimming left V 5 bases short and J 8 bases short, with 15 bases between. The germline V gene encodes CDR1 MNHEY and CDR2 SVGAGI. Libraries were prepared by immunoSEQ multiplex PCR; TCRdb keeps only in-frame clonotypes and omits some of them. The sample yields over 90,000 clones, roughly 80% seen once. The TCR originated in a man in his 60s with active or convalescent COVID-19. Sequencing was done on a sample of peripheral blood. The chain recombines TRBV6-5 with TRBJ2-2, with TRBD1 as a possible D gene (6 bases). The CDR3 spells CASSRTGLTGELFF. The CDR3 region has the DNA TGTGCCAGCAGTCGTACAGGGTTAACTGGGGAGCTGTTTTTT.